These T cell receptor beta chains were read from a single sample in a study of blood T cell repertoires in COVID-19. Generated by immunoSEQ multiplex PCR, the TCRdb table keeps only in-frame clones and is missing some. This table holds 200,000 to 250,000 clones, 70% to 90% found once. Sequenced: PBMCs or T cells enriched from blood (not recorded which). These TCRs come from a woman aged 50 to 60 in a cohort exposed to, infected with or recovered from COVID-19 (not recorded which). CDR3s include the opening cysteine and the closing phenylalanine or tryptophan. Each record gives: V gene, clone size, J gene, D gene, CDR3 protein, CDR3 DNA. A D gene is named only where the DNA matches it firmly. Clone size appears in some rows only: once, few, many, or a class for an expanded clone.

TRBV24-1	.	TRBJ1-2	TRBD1	CATSSRGTGGEVYGYTF	TGTGCCACCAGCAGTAGGGGGACAGGGGGCGAAGTTTATGGCTACACCTTC
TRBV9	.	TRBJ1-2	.	CASSPHSTGSGLGYTF	TGTGCCAGCAGCCCTCACTCCACAGGGTCCGGTCTTGGCTACACCTTC
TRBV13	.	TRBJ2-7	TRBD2	CASSRTSGLYEQYF	TGTGCCAGCAGTCGGACTAGCGGTCTATACGAGCAGTACTTC
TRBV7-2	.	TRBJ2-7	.	CASSLTGSANYEQYF	TGTGCCAGCAGCTTAACAGGGAGCGCGAACTACGAGCAGTACTTC
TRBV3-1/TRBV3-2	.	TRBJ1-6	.	CASSHESTLHF	TGTGCCAGCAGCCATGAGAGTACCCTCCACTTT
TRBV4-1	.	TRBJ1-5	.	CASSQERGGGTQPQHF	TGCGCCAGCAGCCAAGAACGGGGGGGAGGGACCCAGCCCCAGCATTTT
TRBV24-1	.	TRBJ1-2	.	CATSDYRVGYTF	TGTGCCACCAGTGATTACAGGGTAGGCTACACCTTC
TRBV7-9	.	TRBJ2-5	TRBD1	CASSQGEELQGTQYF	TGTGCCAGCAGTCAGGGGGAAGAACTTCAAGGGACCCAGTACTTC
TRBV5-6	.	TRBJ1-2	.	CASMGDYGYTF	TGTGCCAGCATGGGCGACTATGGCTACACCTTC
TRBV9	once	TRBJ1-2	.	CASSPADNPYGYTF	TGTGCCAGCAGCCCGGCGGACAATCCTTATGGCTACACCTTC
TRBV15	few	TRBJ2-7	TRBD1	CATSSRQGSYEQYF	TGTGCCACCAGCAGCAGACAGGGGTCCTACGAGCAGTACTTC
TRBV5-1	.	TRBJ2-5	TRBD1	CASSTTGGGETQYF	TGCGCCAGCAGCACGACAGGGGGCGGGGAGACCCAGTACTTC
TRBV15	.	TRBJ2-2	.	CATSARMGQGGTGELFF	TGTGCCACCAGCGCACGTATGGGGCAGGGCGGCACCGGGGAGCTGTTTTTT
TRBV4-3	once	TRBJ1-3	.	CASSQDGATSGNTIYF	TGCGCCAGCAGCCAAGATGGGGCTACGTCTGGAAACACCATATATTTT
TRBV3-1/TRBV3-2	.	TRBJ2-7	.	CASSQGLLLGGEQYF	TGTGCCAGCAGCCAAGGGCTCCTCCTCGGGGGCGAGCAGTACTTC
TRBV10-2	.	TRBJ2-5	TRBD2	CASSLAGGETQYF	TGCGCCAGCAGTCTAGCGGGGGGGGAGACCCAGTACTTC
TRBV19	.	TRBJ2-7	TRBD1	CASSIGTGWNYEQYF	TGTGCCAGTAGTATAGGGACAGGGTGGAACTACGAGCAGTACTTC
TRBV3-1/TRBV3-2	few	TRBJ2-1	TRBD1	CASSQGGQSINEQFF	TGTGCCAGCAGCCAAGGGGGACAGAGTATCAATGAGCAGTTCTTC
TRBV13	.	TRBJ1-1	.	CASSPGYQGMNTEAFF	TGTGCCAGCAGCCCAGGATATCAGGGTATGAACACTGAAGCTTTCTTT
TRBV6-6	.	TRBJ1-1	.	CASTRNQGTEAFF	TGTGCCAGCACAAGAAACCAGGGGACTGAAGCTTTCTTT
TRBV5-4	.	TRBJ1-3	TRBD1	CASSPGQGTGNTIYF	TGTGCCAGCAGCCCGGGACAGGGGACAGGAAACACCATATATTTT